Given below is one T cell receptor (beta chain) in context. What it recognizes is unknown. This entry comes from a study of cytomegalovirus exposure and HLA in healthy donors. Looking at the study overall: Among the 350 to 400 donors who were genotyped, approximately 76% fell in the genetic ancestry cluster that is associated with self-reported Caucasian donors.

Study conclusions and caveats: The number of N-insertions in an Asian-associated ancestry cluster was reportedly below the roughly 700-donor mean in a later analysis. TCR beta sequences reportedly predicted most subjects' HLA-A and HLA-B alleles accurately.

The germline V gene encodes CDR1 LNHDA and CDR2 SQIVND (reference sequence). The CDR3 is made up of 16 amino acids. The junction had 6 bases not matched to a gene; V was cut back by 5 bases and J by 3 bases. The primer mix had 60 Vbeta and 13 Jbeta primers. Produced via immunoSEQ multiplex PCR; TCRdb's table is partial and in-frame only. The sample lists roughly 110,000 clones; 65% to 85% were seen once. Healthy donors of bone marrow made up the group. This TCR was recovered from a male donor in good health and CMV-seropositive. Sequencing was done on a sample of PBMCs. V gene TRBV19 combines with J gene TRBJ2-7; 14 nucleotides match TRBD2. The DNA of the CDR3 is TGTGCCAGTAGTCCCGGGACTAGCGGGAGAGGCTACGAGCAGTACTTC. This codes for CASSPGTSGRGYEQYF.